The subject of this entry is one T cell receptor (beta chain). The antigen it binds to is not known. Base quality data are lacking; no much larger clone is found one base away. According to the germline V gene, CDR1 reads SGHRS and CDR2 reads YFSETQ. The cysteine opens and the phenylalanine closes a CDR3 of 14 amino acids. This entry keeps only the CDR3 DNA: 42 bases, framed from base 1. Compared with germline, V lacks 4 bases and J lacks 1 base; bases without a gene match: 4. The cohort consisted of hundreds of healthy bone marrow donors. All cohort members were sampled while nominally healthy, although unrecorded immune exposures were likely present. The donor was CMV seronegative and belonged to the group of under 400 seronegative cohort members. A peripheral blood sample was collected from each donor, and TCR beta sequencing was performed on peripheral blood mononuclear cells. The Qiagen DNeasy Blood Extraction Kit was used to extract genomic DNA from the blood cell samples.

The data originate from a study of cytomegalovirus exposure and HLA in healthy donors (dated by TCRdb to between 2016 and 2019). For the study in its entirety: An earlier analysis of approximately 600 of the donors reported 250 to 350 Gb of sequence data and approximately 110 million unique TCR beta sequences from 150 million to 200 million T cells. An early release that covered about 600 HLA-typed donors contained approximately 300 gigabases of sequencing data and 85 million to 100 million unique TCR sequences. Among the roughly 410 genotyped donors, approximately 76% belonged to the genetic ancestry cluster associated with self-reported Caucasian donors. The study was designed to test whether signatures of past pathogen exposure could be identified by cataloging public T cell receptors. Using immunosequencing, the study profiled T cell repertoires from 550 to 750 subjects and related those repertoires to cytomegalovirus serostatus. Along with the approximately 700-subject first cohort, a separate validation cohort of approximately 110 different subjects was used. The study combined high-throughput TCR immunosequencing, statistical association of individual TCRs with disease status, and machine learning to predict cytomegalovirus infection status. In a later analysis, previously published TCR beta repertoires from 550 to 750 donors were re-analyzed and high-resolution HLA genotyping was added so that TCR occurrence patterns could be studied. Rather than drawing on any new phenotypic data, the later analysis identified candidate immune exposures from TCR beta sequences and the way those sequences occurred across donors. To decide whether each TCR beta V gene segment behaved as functional or pseudogenic, an earlier analysis of 587 of the donors relied on high-throughput TCR beta sequencing. Donor age, sex, ethnicity and CMV serostatus were compiled together with the repertoire data. Genome-wide SNP genotypes for about 60% of the roughly 700 donors were used in a later genetic analysis, which treated that subset as a discovery cohort. All discovery cohort repertoires had been generated using a single sequencing platform. Class I and class II HLA loci were covered by the typing at four-digit resolution. Typing coverage varied by locus: roughly 629-640 donors for A, B, C, DRB1 and DQB1; approximately 500 for DQA1; more than 600 for DPA1; under 490 for DPB1. Four to six DR-DQ haplotypes were handled as single units for association and clustering, since linkage in the cohort was strong. Across some 400 genotyped donors of the cohort, an average of about 220,000 unique TCR beta nucleotide sequences per donor were sequenced, and roughly a sixth of those sequences were non-productive. The paper's findings and limits, for the study overall: Several of the top co-occurrence clusters appeared to be linked to parvovirus B19, influenza, CMV and Epstein-Barr virus, according to a later analysis. Most TCR sequences were seen in very few donors, while some public TCRs were found in many individuals. Strong co-occurrence of HLA alleles, especially DR and DQ, made assigning TCR associations to individual alleles difficult. According to a later analysis, most CMV-associated TCR beta chains appeared to be HLA-restricted, and the HLA associations seemed to be driven largely by CMV exposure. Linkage disequilibrium might explain the correlated functional status among segregating V segments, but an unknown experimental factor could not be ruled out. Immune exposure information for the cohort was limited to CMV serostatus. In an earlier analysis of 500 to 650 of the donors, most TCR beta V segments appeared in productive rearrangements about 87% or about 30% of the time, broadly matching IMGT annotations. The authors suggested that the approach could potentially be extended to other disease states and immunological phenotypes. At a false discovery rate of 0.05, a later analysis linked around 15,000 TCR beta sequences to specific HLA alleles. In a later analysis, HLA-associated TCR beta chains showed more clonal expansion and lower generation probabilities than non-associated chains that were equally common. Cytomegalovirus status was reported to be diagnosed by the classifier with high specificity and sensitivity in both the original and validation cohorts. Compared with the 666-donor mean, donors in an Asian-associated ancestry cluster had fewer N-insertions in productive TCRs, according to a later genetic analysis. The sequencing pipeline was judged likely to have produced a cluster of highly shared sequence variants as a technical artifact. A few of the identified cytomegalovirus-associated TCR beta chains were confirmed in vitro to be specific for cytomegalovirus antigens. Only TCR beta chains were sequenced in this cohort, and the absence of alpha or paired-chain data limited detectable features. Presence/absence analyses assumed roughly uniform sequencing depth across donors, an assumption that may not hold. An association between a missense DCLRE1C variant and V-gene and J-gene trimming of TCR beta chains was found in a later genetic analysis and replicated in an independent cohort. A further reported finding was that TCR beta sequences accurately predicted the HLA-A and HLA-B alleles for most subjects in the first cohort. Because HLA typing was unavailable for some donors at each locus, only the typed subset was used in association tests. According to a later analysis, TCR association rates differed among HLA loci, with DRB1 alleles showing the most associated TCRs and HLA-C alleles showing the fewest. In the study, about 150 TCR beta chains were listed as associated with cytomegalovirus. Some IMGT-functional V segments, including TRBV6-2 and TRBV6-3, could not be told apart with the 87-base-pair reads, so those segments were excluded. Because counts were too low, more than 15 rarely observed V segments, including chromosome 9 orphons, were excluded from the earlier analysis of 587 of the donors.

The library was generated by the immunoSEQ multiplex PCR assay. The multiplex PCR relied on a mix of 60 forward primers for TCR Vbeta segments and 13 reverse primers for TCR Jbeta segments. A multiplex PCR assay on genomic DNA amplified the CDR3 region of rearranged TCR beta genes. The amplified TCR beta libraries were sequenced on the Illumina HiSeq System as 87-base-pair reads. The published analysis was carried out like this. Across the 700 or so repertoires, a later analysis counted roughly 84 million unique TCR beta chains, roughly 11 million of which were shared by at least two donors. Raw reads were error-corrected and collapsed into unique sequences with a nearest-neighbor algorithm that merged closely related sequences to remove PCR and sequencing errors. To assign V, D and J gene segments, CDR3 sequences were aligned to IMGT reference sequences. For a sequence to be retained, at least a six-nucleotide match to both a V gene segment and a J gene segment was required. A rearrangement counted as productive if the CDR3 had no stop codons and remained in frame with V and J, and every other rearrangement counted as non-productive. CDR3 was defined by IMGT convention, running from the second conserved V-encoded cysteine to the conserved J-encoded phenylalanine. Sequences without an unambiguous match to a single V gene segment were excluded from the earlier analysis of about 600 of the donors. In an earlier analysis of approximately 500 of the donors, a V segment was called functional when productive rearrangements were above 56.7%, and segregating when the standard deviation between donors exceeded 5%. A statistical classification framework was built for diagnosing cytomegalovirus status from the catalog of TCR beta chain sequences. A later analysis assigned V and J genes by comparing TCR nucleotide sequences with IMGT/GENE-DB human TR gene sequences. The TCRdist pipeline was used in a later analysis to assign CDR3 sequences and most-parsimonious VDJ recombination scenarios. In a later analysis, every TCR beta chain was defined by the combination of its CDR3 amino acid sequence and its V-gene family, and reads without a unique V-gene family were dropped. A later analysis removed 450 to 600 highly shared, low-generation-probability nucleotide sequences to deal with suspected cross-contamination and a sequencing artifact. In a later analysis, a clonal expansion index for each public chain was calculated from normalized within-repertoire ranks of inferred template counts. Generation probabilities in a later analysis came from a VDJ recombination model fitted to out-of-frame rearrangements, and those results were checked against IGoR. A later analysis scored TCR-TCR, TCR-HLA and TCR-CMV co-occurrence with hypergeometric tests, applying a repertoire-size bias correction to TCR pairs. In a later analysis, false discovery rates were estimated by permuting HLA or CMV assignments 20 times. In a later analysis, co-occurring TCRs were grouped with DBSCAN, and TCRdist sequence similarity was added when clustering was performed within HLA-allele-positive subsets. Repertoires with fewer than 30,000 or more than 120,000 public chains, plus five repertoires with anomalous nucleotide sharing, were excluded from co-occurrence clustering. Here the immuneACCESS table is served through TCRdb, limited to in-frame sequences with V and J called. Missing clones are a known gap in these copies; in checked studies unresolved V genes cover under half, and the rest lacks a known reason. That table is the source of V, J and clone size, and D and trimming were worked out from the DNA. This sample holds about 190,000 clones; approximately 80% were observed only once. The ten largest clones add up to 2% to 2.5% of the sample.

The sequence came from a woman in her twenties or thirties in good health and CMV-seronegative. The sequence links TRBV5-1 to TRBJ1-1; 7 nucleotides in the junction match TRBD1. Sequencing used PBMCs. The sequenced DNA is TGCGCCAGCAGCAATCGGACAGGGAACACTGAAGCTTTCTTT. This is translated as CASSNRTGNTEAFF. With the rest looked up from the reference TRBV5-1 and TRBJ1-1 genes rather than sequenced, the full variable domain is KAGVTQTPRYLIKTRGQQVTLSCSPISGHRSVSWYQQTPGQGLQFLFEYFSETQRNKGNFPGRFSGRQFSNSRSEMNVSTLELGDSALYLCASSNRTGNTEAFFGQGTRLTVV.